This paragraph reports one T cell receptor beta chain. Its antigen is undetermined. This entry belongs to a study of T-cell memory formation after mild COVID-19. Study-wide background: Clusters of TCRs were largely donor specific. General observations from the study: Pre-infection memory already had some responding clones, implying cross-reactive memory joined. Day 15 to 85 contractors were CD4/CD8 balanced; later expanders leaned CD4+.

V was clipped by 3 bases and J by 2 bases, with 7 bases between them. The CDR3 totals 13 residues. TCRdb re-derived calls from the 5' RACE reads in MiXCR, one entry per CDR3 protein. The sample lists 250,000 to 350,000 distinct CDR3 sequences, roughly an eighth occurring once. This sequence joins TRBV12-3 or TRBV12-4 and TRBJ1-1; no clear D gene. This clonotype originated in a young man who had mild COVID-19 (a few samples of this study predate the infection). Cell type and time point are not known. The sequenced sample was PBMCs or a T cell subset sorted from them (not recorded which). The CDR3 nucleotides read TGTGCCAGCAGTTTGAAGGCTAACACTGAAGCTTTCTTT. Protein product: CASSLKANTEAFF.